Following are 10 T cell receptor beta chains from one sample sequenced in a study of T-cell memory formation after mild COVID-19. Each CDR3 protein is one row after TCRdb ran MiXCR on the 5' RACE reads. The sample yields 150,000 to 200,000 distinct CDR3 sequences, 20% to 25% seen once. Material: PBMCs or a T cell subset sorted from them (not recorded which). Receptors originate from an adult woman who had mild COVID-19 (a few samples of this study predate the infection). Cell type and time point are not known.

CDR3 region: CASSATSGGQETQYF. Here the CDR3 DNA reads TGTGCCAGCAGTGCGACTAGCGGGGGCCAAGAGACCCAGTACTTC. The chain is built from TRBV25-1 and TRBJ2-5, with 12 bases that match TRBD2. Trimming at V came to 4 bases and at J to 1 base, leaving 1 base not matched to a gene. In germline, CDR1 is MGHDK, CDR2 SYGVNS. This CDR3 has 15 amino acids.

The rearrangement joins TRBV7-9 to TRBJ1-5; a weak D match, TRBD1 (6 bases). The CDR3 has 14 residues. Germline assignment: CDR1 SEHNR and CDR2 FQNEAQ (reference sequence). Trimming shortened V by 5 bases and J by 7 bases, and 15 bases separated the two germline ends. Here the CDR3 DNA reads TGTGCCAGCAGCCCGTCTCAGGGGAGACAGCCCCAGCATTTT. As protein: CASSPSQGRQPQHF.

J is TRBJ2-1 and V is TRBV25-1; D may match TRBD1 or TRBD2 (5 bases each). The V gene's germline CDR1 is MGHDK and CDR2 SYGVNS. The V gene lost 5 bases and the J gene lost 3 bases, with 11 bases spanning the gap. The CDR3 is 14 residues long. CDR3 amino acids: CASSRGAGYNEQFF. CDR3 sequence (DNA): TGTGCCAGCAGTCGAGGGGCAGGCTACAATGAGCAGTTCTTC.

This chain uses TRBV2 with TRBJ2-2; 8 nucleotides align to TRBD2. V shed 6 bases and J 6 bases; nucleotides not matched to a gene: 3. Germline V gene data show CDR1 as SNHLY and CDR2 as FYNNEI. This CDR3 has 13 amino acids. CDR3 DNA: TGTGCCAGCAGAGGACTAGCCCCCGGGGAGCTGTTTTTT. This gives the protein CASRGLAPGELFF.

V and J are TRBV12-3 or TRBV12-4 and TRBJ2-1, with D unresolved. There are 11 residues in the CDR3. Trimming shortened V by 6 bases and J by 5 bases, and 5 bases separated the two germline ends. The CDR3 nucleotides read TGTGCCAGCAGATTGCACAATGAGCAGTTCTTC. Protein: CASRLHNEQFF.

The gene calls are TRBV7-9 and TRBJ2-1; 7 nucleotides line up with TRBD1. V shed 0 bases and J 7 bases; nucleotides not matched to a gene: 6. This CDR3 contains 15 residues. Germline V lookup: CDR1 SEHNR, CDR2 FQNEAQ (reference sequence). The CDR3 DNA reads TGTGCCAGCAGCTTAGCGTTGGGACAGCAGAATGAGCAGTTCTTC. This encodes CASSLALGQQNEQFF.

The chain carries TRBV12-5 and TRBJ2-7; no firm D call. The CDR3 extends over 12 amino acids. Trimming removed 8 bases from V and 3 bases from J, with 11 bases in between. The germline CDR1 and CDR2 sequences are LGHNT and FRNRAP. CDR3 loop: CASSPPYYEQYF. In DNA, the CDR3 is TGTGCTAGTTCCCCTCCGTACTACGAGCAGTACTTC.

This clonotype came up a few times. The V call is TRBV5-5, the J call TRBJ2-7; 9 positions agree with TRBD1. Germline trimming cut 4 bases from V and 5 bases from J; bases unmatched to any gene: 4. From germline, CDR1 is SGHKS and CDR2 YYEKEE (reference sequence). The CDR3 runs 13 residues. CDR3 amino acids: CASSRRTGDEQYF. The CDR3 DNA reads TGTGCCAGCAGCCGCCGGACAGGGGACGAGCAGTACTTC.

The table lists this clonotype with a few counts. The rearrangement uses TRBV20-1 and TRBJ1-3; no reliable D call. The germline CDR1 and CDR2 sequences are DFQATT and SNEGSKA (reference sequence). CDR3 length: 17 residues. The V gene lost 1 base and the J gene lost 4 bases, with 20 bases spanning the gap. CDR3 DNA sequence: TGCAGTGCTAGAGTTGAGTGGGTCCGAACGTGGGGAAACACCATATATTTT. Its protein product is CSARVEWVRTWGNTIYF.

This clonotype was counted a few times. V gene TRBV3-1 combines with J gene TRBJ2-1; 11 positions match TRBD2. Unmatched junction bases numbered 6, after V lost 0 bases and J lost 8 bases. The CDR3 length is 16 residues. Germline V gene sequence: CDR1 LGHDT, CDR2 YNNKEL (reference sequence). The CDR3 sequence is CASSQDLTSGGHEQFF. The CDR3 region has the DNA TGTGCCAGCAGCCAAGATTTAACTAGCGGGGGACATGAGCAGTTCTTC.